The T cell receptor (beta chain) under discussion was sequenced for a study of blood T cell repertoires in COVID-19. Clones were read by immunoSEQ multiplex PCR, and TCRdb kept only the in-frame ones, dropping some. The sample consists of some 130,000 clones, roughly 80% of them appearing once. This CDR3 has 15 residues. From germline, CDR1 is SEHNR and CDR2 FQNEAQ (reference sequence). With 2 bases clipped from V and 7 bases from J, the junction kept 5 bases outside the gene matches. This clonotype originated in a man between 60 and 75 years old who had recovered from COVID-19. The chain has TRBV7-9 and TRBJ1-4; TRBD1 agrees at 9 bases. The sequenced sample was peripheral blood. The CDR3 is CASSLPGQGFEKLFF. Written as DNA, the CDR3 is TGTGCCAGCAGCTTACCGGGACAGGGCTTTGAAAAACTGTTTTTT.